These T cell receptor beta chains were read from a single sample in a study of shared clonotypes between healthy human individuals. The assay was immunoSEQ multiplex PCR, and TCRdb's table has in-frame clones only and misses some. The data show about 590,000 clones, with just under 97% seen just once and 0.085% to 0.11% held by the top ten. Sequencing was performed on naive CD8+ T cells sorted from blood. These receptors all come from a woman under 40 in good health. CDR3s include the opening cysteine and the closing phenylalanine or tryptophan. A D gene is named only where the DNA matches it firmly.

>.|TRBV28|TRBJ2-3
TGTGCCAGCAGTTTGTTCGGGGCTAGCACAGATACGCAGTATTTT
CASSLFGASTDTQYF
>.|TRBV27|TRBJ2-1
TGTGCCAGCAGGCTCCGGGACAACTACAATGAGCAGTTCTTC
CASRLRDNYNEQFF
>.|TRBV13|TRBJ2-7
TGTGCCAGCAGCTTATTTGGAGGGCGGACCTACGAGCAGTACTTC
CASSLFGGRTYEQYF
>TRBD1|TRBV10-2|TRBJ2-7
TGCGCCAGCATGGCAGGGGGCTACGACGAGCAGTACTTC
CASMAGGYDEQYF
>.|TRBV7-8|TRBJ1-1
TGTGCCAGCAGCTTAATGGAGGGGAGTACAAACACTGAAGCTTTCTTT
CASSLMEGSTNTEAFF
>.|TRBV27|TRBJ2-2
TGTGCCAGCAACGGCGGGCCAGTAAACACCGGGGAGCTGTTTTTT
CASNGGPVNTGELFF
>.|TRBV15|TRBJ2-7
TGTGCCACCAGCAGAGATCAAAAGCCCTACGAGCAGTACTTC
CATSRDQKPYEQYF
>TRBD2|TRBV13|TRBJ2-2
TGTGCCAGCAGCCCCGGGACTAGCGGGAGTCCGAACACCGGGGAGCTGTTTTTT
CASSPGTSGSPNTGELFF
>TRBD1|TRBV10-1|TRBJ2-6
TGCGCCAGCAGCCGGGACAGGTTAGACTCTGGGGCCAACGTCCTGACTTTC
CASSRDRLDSGANVLTF
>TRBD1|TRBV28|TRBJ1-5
TGTGCCAGCAGTTCAAGACAGGGCTCCCAGCCCCAGCATTTT
CASSSRQGSQPQHF
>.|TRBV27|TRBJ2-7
TGTGCCAGCAGCAGAACGAACCGGGACTGGCACACCTACGAGCAGTACTTC
CASSRTNRDWHTYEQYF
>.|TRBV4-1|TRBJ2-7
TGCGCCAGCAGCCCGACAGGACCAACCTACGAGCAGTACTTC
CASSPTGPTYEQYF
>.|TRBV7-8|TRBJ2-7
TGTGCCAGCAGCCCACATATGATAGGGAATTTTGGCGAGCAGTACTTC
CASSPHMIGNFGEQYF
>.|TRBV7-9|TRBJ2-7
TGTGCCAGCAGCTCAGGGTATTACGAGCAGTACTTC
CASSSGYYEQYF
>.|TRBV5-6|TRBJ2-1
TGTGCCAGCAGCCACCCGGGATCGTCGGGAGTCAATGAGCAGTTCTTC
CASSHPGSSGVNEQFF
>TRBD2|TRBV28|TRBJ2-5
TGTGCCAGCAGTCATGGGTCCGGGAGGGCCGAGACCCAGTACTTC
CASSHGSGRAETQYF
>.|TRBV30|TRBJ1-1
TGTGCCTGGAGGGGGGGATACACTGAAGCTTTCTTT
CAWRGGYTEAFF
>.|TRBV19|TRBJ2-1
TGTGCCAGTAGTATAGCGAACAATGAGCAGTTCTTC
CASSIANNEQFF
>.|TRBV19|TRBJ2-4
TGTGCCAGTAGTATCGGCTGGGGCTTGGGGGCCAAAAACATTCAGTACTTC
CASSIGWGLGAKNIQYF
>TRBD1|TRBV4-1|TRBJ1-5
TGCGCCAGCAGCCGAGAGAACCCGGACAGGAATCAGCCCCAGCATTTT
CASSRENPDRNQPQHF